This TCR beta chain was sequenced during a study of cytotoxic CD8 clonotypes in ibrutinib-treated CLL. Points from the study as a whole: Contraction or stability on treatment was seen for public clonotypes, which were uncommon. A difference in sampling times existed between sustained-remission and progressing patients.

Here immunoSEQ multiplex PCR was the method, and the copy in TCRdb shows in-frame clones only, minus some. The table includes 70,000 to 85,000 clones, 70% to 90% detected once. Comments on this clone: What it binds is not known.

This CDR3 comprises 15 residues. Germline loops: CDR1 MGHRA, CDR2 YSYEKL. Deletions cut 6 bases from V and 6 bases from J, with 21 bases between. The starting material was PBMCs, obtained at disease progression, from a patient treated with ibrutinib. This TCR was sampled from a human donor with chronic lymphocytic leukemia. This rearrangement joins TRBV4-1 to TRBJ2-7; either TRBD1 or TRBD2 may supply D (5 bases each). The CDR3 region is CASSPGTATVREQYF. The CDR3 bases are TGCGCCAGCAGTCCAGGGACGGCAACTGTCCGCGAGCAGTACTTC.